This T cell receptor (beta chain) was retrieved from a study of CD8+ T cells in alopecia areata. A panel of CD4, CD8alpha, NKG2D, NKG2ACE and other markers served to sort pooled cutaneous lymph node cells. RNA extraction and reverse transcription yielded cDNA as sequencing template. Sequenced by immunoSEQ multiplex PCR; TCRdb stores in-frame clones only, minus some. The sample is made up of around 290,000 clones, none counted only once. The CDR3 has 12 amino acids. CDR1 and CDR2 from the germline V gene are NNHDY and SYVADS. With respect to this clone: Genes and germline come from the mouse. The CDR3 end falls 4 residues outside the read, so it is completed with the germline J gene. Other nucleotide sequences in the sample specify the same CDR3.

Sample: CD4+ T cells sorted from a lymph node. This chain uses TRBV13-3 with TRBJ1-1, with 7 nucleotides matching TRBD1. The TCR was taken from a C3H/HeJ mouse with alopecia areata. These mice share the MHC haplotype H2-k. The CDR3 protein is CASSDRDREVFF. The CDR3 bases that were read are TGTGCCAGCAGTGATAGGGACAGA.